These 10 T cell receptor beta chains originate from one sample sequenced in a study of response to subunit inactivated influenza vaccine. TCRdb called the RT-PCR reads again in MiXCR, with one record for every CDR3 protein. The table records 500,000 to 750,000 distinct CDR3 sequences, 12% to 15% of them present only once. The source was PBMCs from blood, collected about 11 days after vaccination. The receptors shown here come from a middle-aged man who received an inactivated influenza vaccine.

The V and J genes are TRBV7-9 and TRBJ2-1, with D possibly being TRBD2 (6 bases). This CDR3 has 15 residues. Between the trimmed V and J ends, which lost 7 bases and 7 bases, there was a span of 20 bases. Germline assignment: CDR1 SEHNR and CDR2 FQNEAQ (reference sequence). Here the CDR3 reads CASIERGGGGNEQFF. The CDR3 DNA reads as TGTGCCAGCATCGAAAGGGGAGGTGGAGGGAATGAGCAGTTCTTC. Full variable domain (remainder filled in from reference TRBV7-9 and TRBJ2-1): DTGVSQNPRHKITKRGQNVTFRCDPISEHNRLYWYRQTLGQGPEFLTYFQNEAQLEKSRLLSDRFSAERPKGSFSTLEIQRTEQGDSAMYLCASIERGGGGNEQFFGPGTRLTVL.

This clonotype was observed a few times. The chain has TRBV12-3 or TRBV12-4 and TRBJ2-2, with 12 bases that match TRBD2. V was clipped by 6 bases and J by 5 bases; unmatched bases: 4. This CDR3 contains 15 residues. The CDR3 reads CASRELAGGTGELFF. As DNA, the CDR3 is TGTGCCAGCAGAGAACTAGCGGGAGGAACCGGGGAGCTGTTTTTT.

At least ten counts were recorded for this clonotype. This chain connects TRBV10-3 to TRBJ2-5; D may match TRBD1 or TRBD2 (5 bases each). The CDR3 has 15 residues. From germline, CDR1 is ENHRY and CDR2 SYGVKD. Trimming shortened V by 0 bases and J by 3 bases, and 11 bases separated the two germline ends. The CDR3 is CAISESRVGEETQYF. The CDR3 DNA is TGTGCCATCAGTGAGTCCCGTGTGGGGGAAGAGACCCAGTACTTC.

The genes are TRBV6-5 and TRBJ1-5; 11 bases line up with TRBD1. CDR3 length: 12 amino acids. After removal of 11 bases from V and 5 bases from J, the junction contained 2 bases not matched to a gene. Germline V CDR1 and CDR2: MNHEY, SVGAGI. The CDR3 protein is CAGQGAYQPQHF. The CDR3 bases are TGTGCCGGACAGGGGGCCTATCAGCCCCAGCATTTT.

The chain has TRBV6-2 or TRBV6-3 and TRBJ2-1; 10 nucleotides line up with TRBD2. V was clipped by 4 bases and J by 5 bases; unmatched bases: 8. In germline, CDR1 is MNHEY, CDR2 SVGEGT. The CDR3 totals 16 residues. The chain's CDR3 is CASSSLLAGADNEQFF. CDR3 nucleotides: TGTGCCAGCAGTTCTTTGCTAGCGGGAGCCGACAATGAGCAGTTCTTC.

This clonotype was picked up many times. The chain links TRBV6-2 or TRBV6-3 to TRBJ1-2; TRBD1 aligns across 8 bases. From germline, CDR1 is MNHEY and CDR2 SVGEGT. This CDR3 has 14 residues. V lost 2 bases to trimming and J lost 4 bases; unmatched junction nucleotides: 3. The CDR3 loop reads CASSYQGASYGYTF. CDR3 nucleotides: TGTGCCAGCAGTTACCAGGGGGCGTCCTATGGCTACACCTTC.

This clonotype was detected many times. The chain combines TRBV5-1 with TRBJ2-1; weak D call: TRBD1 (5 bases). Germline loops: CDR1 SGHRS, CDR2 YFSETQ. The CDR3 has 16 residues. The V end was cut by 3 bases, the J end by 0 bases, with 13 bases between. The CDR3 reads CASSSQTVSSYNEQFF. In DNA, the CDR3 is TGCGCCAGCAGCTCCCAGACAGTTAGCTCCTACAATGAGCAGTTCTTC. Looking up the rest from reference TRBV5-1 and TRBJ2-1 gives the full variable domain: KAGVTQTPRYLIKTRGQQVTLSCSPISGHRSVSWYQQTPGQGLQFLFEYFSETQRNKGNFPGRFSGRQFSNSRSEMNVSTLELGDSALYLCASSSQTVSSYNEQFFGPGTRLTVL.

This clonotype was seen at least ten times. The J gene is TRBJ2-7, the V gene TRBV29-1; perhaps D is TRBD1 or TRBD2 (5 bases each). CDR1 and CDR2 (germline): SQVTM, ANQGSEA. The CDR3 length is 12 residues. V shed 7 bases and J shed 3 bases, with 13 bases lying between them. In DNA, the CDR3 is TGCAGCGCTGGGGACGCAGGCTACGAGCAGTACTTC. Its protein is CSAGDAGYEQYF.

This clonotype has just a few counts. The CDR3 region is CSARVSTGASHEQYF. The CDR3 DNA reads TGCAGTGCTAGAGTTTCAACAGGGGCGTCCCACGAGCAGTACTTC. The chain joins TRBV20-1 to TRBJ2-7, with TRBD1 matching over 7 bases. The trim removed 1 base at V and 5 bases at J, leaving 11 bases unmatched. Germline-derived CDR1 and CDR2 are DFQATT and SNEGSKA (reference sequence). The CDR3 has 15 residues.

This clonotype was observed a handful of times. The chain carries TRBV7-3 and TRBJ2-1, with D tentatively TRBD2 (5 bases). CDR1 SGHTA and CDR2 FQGTGA come from the germline V gene. The V and J ends lost 5 bases and 9 bases respectively, with 11 bases between them. This CDR3 spans 12 amino acids. For the CDR3, the DNA is TGTGCCAGCAGCCAAGGTGGGAGTGAGCAGTTCTTC. This sequence encodes CASSQGGSEQFF.